The next 22 T cell receptor beta chains were all read from a single sample in a study of blood T cell repertoires in COVID-19. The protocol was immunoSEQ multiplex PCR, while the TCRdb copy is restricted to in-frame clones and leaves out a portion. This sample has 50,000 to 65,000 clones, with 70% to 90% found just once. Sequenced input: peripheral blood. The receptors derive from a man between 65 and 79 years old with acute or convalescent COVID-19.

The chain couples TRBV11-3 to TRBJ2-5, with D perhaps TRBD2 (7 bases). The CDR3 sequence is 17 residues long. Germline V CDR1 and CDR2: SGHNT, YENEEA. With 3 bases removed from V and 5 bases from J, the gap between germline ends came to 22 bases. CDR3: CASSFTEGGGLMETQYF. Written as DNA, the CDR3 is TGTGCCAGCAGCTTCACCGAGGGGGGGGGCCTAATGGAGACCCAGTACTTC. Variable domain in full (rest from reference TRBV11-3 and TRBJ2-5): EAGVVQSPRYKIIEKKQPVAFWCNPISGHNTLYWYLQNLGQGPELLIRYENEEAVDDSQLPKDRFSAERLKGVDSTLKIQPAELGDSAVYLCASSFTEGGGLMETQYFGPGTRLLVL.

The V gene is TRBV14, the J gene TRBJ1-1; D may be TRBD1 (5 bases). Trimming pared 8 bases from V and 3 bases from J, leaving 19 bases between. Germline CDR1 is SGHDN and CDR2 is FVKESK. This CDR3 is 15 amino acids long. The CDR3 bases are TGTGCCAGCCGTGTCCTCAGGGAGCGGGACACTGAAGCTTTCTTT. Amino acid sequence: CASRVLRERDTEAFF.

The V call is TRBV7-8, the J call TRBJ2-7, with TRBD1 matching 8 bases. The germline CDR1 and CDR2 sequences are SGHVS and FQNEAQ. The CDR3 runs 12 residues. J lost 6 bases, V lost 5 bases, and 3 bases had no gene match. This chain's CDR3 is CASSLDRGEQYF. The CDR3 DNA sequence: TGTGCCAGCAGCCTCGACAGGGGCGAGCAGTACTTC.

V and J are TRBV7-8 and TRBJ2-3; D is unresolved. Looked up from germline, CDR1 is SGHVS and CDR2 is FQNEAQ. The CDR3 length is 15 residues. The germline V and J ends were trimmed by 1 base and 1 base, with 9 bases remaining between them. The CDR3 spells CASSLGHRGTDTQYF. DNA of the CDR3: TGTGCCAGCAGCTTAGGACACCGCGGCACAGATACGCAGTATTTT.

V gene TRBV4-1 combines with J gene TRBJ1-1; possible D gene TRBD1, 5 bases. V lost 0 bases, J lost 1 base, and 18 bases lay in between. The CDR3 totals 18 residues. From germline, CDR1 is MGHRA and CDR2 YSYEKL. CDR3 DNA sequence: TGCGCCAGCAGCCAAGATCGGGGGGAGTGGGCGGAGAACACTGAAGCTTTCTTT. This encodes CASSQDRGEWAENTEAFF.

This clone was recorded only once. This chain joins TRBV12-5 and TRBJ2-6; D is ambiguous. The CDR3 runs to 13 residues. The V gene's germline CDR1 is LGHNT and CDR2 FRNRAP. V lost 7 bases and J 1 base, leaving 5 bases between the germline ends. The CDR3 is CASALSGANVLTF. CDR3 bases: TGTGCTAGTGCCCTATCTGGGGCCAACGTCCTGACTTTC. Looking up the rest from reference TRBV12-5 and TRBJ2-6 gives the full variable domain: DARVTQTPRHKVTEMGQEVTMRCQPILGHNTVFWYRQTMMQGLELLAYFRNRAPLDDSGMPKDRFSAEMPDATLATLKIQPSEPRDSAVYFCASALSGANVLTFGAGSRLTVL.

To note about this clone: The identical CDR3 is also encoded by other nucleotide sequences in the sample. The chain employs TRBV3-1 (or the pseudogene TRBV3-2) and TRBJ2-1; the match to TRBD1 covers 9 bases. Trimming at V came to 4 bases and at J to 3 bases, leaving 4 bases not matched to a gene. The CDR3 loop spans 15 amino acids. CDR1 and CDR2 (germline): LGHDT, YNNKEL (reference sequence). The CDR3: CASSPGTGSYNEQFF. In DNA, the CDR3 is TGTGCCAGCAGCCCAGGGACAGGGAGCTACAATGAGCAGTTCTTC.

The chain joins TRBV10-2 to TRBJ2-3, with 13 bases matching TRBD2. The trim removed 4 bases at V and 3 bases at J, leaving 13 bases unmatched. The CDR3 extends over 19 amino acids. Germline CDR1 WSHSY, CDR2 SAAADI. Here the CDR3 reads CASSGSRTSGGPQTDTQYF. For the CDR3, the DNA is TGCGCCAGCAGTGGGTCCAGGACTAGCGGGGGTCCCCAGACAGATACGCAGTATTTT.

The gene calls are TRBV11-2 and TRBJ1-3, with D uncertain. V lost 6 bases to trimming and J lost 0 bases, with 9 bases between them. The CDR3 sequence is 14 residues long. Germline-derived CDR1 and CDR2 are SGHAT and FQNNGV. The CDR3 coding sequence is TGTGCCAGCAGAGCAGCGAGCTCTGGAAACACCATATATTTT. It translates to CASRAASSGNTIYF.

The chain couples TRBV28 to TRBJ1-2, with 9 positions matching TRBD1. The germline CDR1 and CDR2 sequences are MDHEN and SYDVKM. The CDR3 is 14 residues long. The V and J ends lost 9 bases and 0 bases, in that order; junction bases with no gene match: 5. The CDR3: CASIQGAANYGYTF. Written as DNA, the CDR3 is TGTGCCAGTATACAGGGGGCCGCTAACTATGGCTACACCTTC.

The genes are TRBV10-1 and TRBJ1-3; D might be TRBD1 (6 bases). This CDR3 comprises 15 residues. The V gene's germline CDR1 is WNHNN and CDR2 SYGVQD (reference sequence). Trimming shortened V by 8 bases and J by 0 bases, and 14 bases separated the two germline ends. CDR3 region: CASLSGTPSGNTIYF. The CDR3 nucleotides read TGCGCCAGCCTATCCGGGACACCCTCTGGAAACACCATATATTTT.

The chain employs TRBV6-5 and TRBJ1-1; 11 positions match TRBD1. The V segment lost 6 bases and the J segment 10 bases; nucleotides outside the gene matches: 10. The germline gives CDR1 MNHEY, CDR2 SVGAGI. The CDR3 totals 14 residues. The CDR3 DNA sequence: TGTGCCAGCAGAGACCCCGGGACAGGGGGTAGAGCTTTCTTT. It specifies CASRDPGTGGRAFF.

The rearrangement joins TRBV11-2 to TRBJ2-7, with TRBD2 matching 9 bases. The CDR3 extends over 15 amino acids. V dropped 4 bases and J dropped 5; count of bases not matched to a gene: 9. CDR1 and CDR2 (germline): SGHAT, FQNNGV. The CDR3 DNA is TGTGCCAGCAGCTCACCTAGCGGGGTTGGGGACGAGCAGTACTTC. Protein: CASSSPSGVGDEQYF.

The rearrangement uses TRBV2 and TRBJ2-7; D may be TRBD1 (5 bases). CDR3 length: 11 amino acids. Trimming cost V 7 bases and J 3 bases, with 7 bases left between them. The germline gives CDR1 SNHLY, CDR2 FYNNEI. CDR3 sequence: CASTQGYEQYF. The CDR3, as DNA: TGTGCCAGCACCCAGGGCTACGAGCAGTACTTC.

The chain joins TRBV18 to TRBJ1-6; 11 positions match TRBD1. J lost 10 bases, V lost 3 bases, and 8 bases had no gene match. CDR3 length: 16 residues. Germline loops: CDR1 KGHSH, CDR2 LQKENI. CDR3 DNA sequence: TGTGCCAGCTCACCTAGGACAGGGGGCGCGGAATCACCCCTCCACTTT. Amino acids: CASSPRTGGAESPLHF.

The sample holds a few counts of this clone. The chain combines TRBV6-1 with TRBJ2-5; 8 bases are a match to TRBD2. The CDR3 has 14 amino acids. The germline gives CDR1 MNHNS, CDR2 SASEGT. With V trimmed by 2 bases and J by 4 bases, 3 bases remained unmatched. The CDR3 region has the DNA TGTGCCAGCAGTGAATCTGCGGGGGGAGAGACCCAGTACTTC. It specifies CASSESAGGETQYF.

The chain combines TRBV7-9 with TRBJ2-7; 12 bases map to TRBD2. The junction had 2 bases not matched to a gene; V was cut back by 4 bases and J by 4 bases. This CDR3 is built from 14 residues. From germline, CDR1 is SEHNR and CDR2 FQNEAQ (reference sequence). DNA for the CDR3: TGTGCCAGCAGCTCGACTAGCGGGGGATACGAGCAGTACTTC. It encodes CASSSTSGGYEQYF.

J is TRBJ1-1 and V is TRBV12-3 or TRBV12-4; no reliable D call. The V end was cut by 1 base, the J end by 1 base, with 4 bases between. The CDR3 sequence is 13 residues long. Here the CDR3 DNA reads TGTGCCAGCAGTTTAGGCAGGAACACTGAAGCTTTCTTT. Protein sequence: CASSLGRNTEAFF.

This sequence joins TRBV6-6 and TRBJ1-2; TRBD1 matches at 7 bases. This CDR3 has 14 amino acids. V lost 7 bases to trimming and J lost 7 bases; unmatched junction nucleotides: 12. Germline CDR1 reads MNHNY; CDR2 reads SVGAGI (reference sequence). This CDR3 is CASNWGTAEGGYTF. The CDR3, as DNA: TGTGCCAGCAATTGGGGGACAGCTGAGGGTGGCTACACCTTC.

The chain couples TRBV7-3 to TRBJ1-1; unclear D gene. The CDR3 runs 14 residues. Germline values: CDR1 SGHTA, CDR2 FQGTGA. The V and J ends lost 2 bases and 2 bases respectively, with 9 bases between them. CDR3 sequence reads: CASSLGGINTEAFF. DNA of the CDR3: TGTGCCAGCAGCTTAGGAGGGATCAACACTGAAGCTTTCTTT.

The genes are TRBV18 and TRBJ2-3; 9 positions agree with TRBD1. V shed 0 bases, J shed 5 bases, and the junction held 3 bases outside the gene matches. This CDR3 has 15 residues. Looked up from germline, CDR1 is KGHSH and CDR2 is LQKENI. CDR3 sequence (DNA): TGTGCCAGCTCACCACCGACAGGGGGAAGAGATACGCAGTATTTT. Amino acids: CASSPPTGGRDTQYF.

In DNA form, the CDR3 reads TGTGCCAGCAGTGAAGCTTACCAGTCCGAGCAGTACTTC. The encoded protein is CASSEAYQSEQYF. The chain couples TRBV6-1 to TRBJ2-7; D unclear. The length of the CDR3 is 13 residues. Germline V gene lookup returns CDR1 MNHNS and CDR2 SASEGT. V lost 0 bases to trimming and J lost 6 bases, with 9 bases between them.